These T cell receptor beta chains were read from a single sample in a study of post-analysis software for immune sequencing data. TCRdb re-analysed the PCR reads in MiXCR, keeping a single row per CDR3 protein. This sample carries around 500,000 distinct CDR3 sequences, approximately 31% of them seen once, and the ten largest clones take approximately 5.4%. Material: blood. These receptors all come from a girl under 18 with multiple sclerosis. Each CDR3 is given with its conserved first and last residue.

j_call v_call cdr3_aa
TRBJ2-5 TRBV4-2 CASSQDTSGGETQYF
TRBJ2-7 TRBV4-1 CASSQDGAISYEQYF
TRBJ2-1 TRBV5-4 CASSLNLAGYNEQFF
TRBJ1-1 TRBV3-1 CASSHPTSSEAFF
TRBJ1-2 TRBV29-1 CSVETTGDGGYTF
TRBJ1-2 TRBV6-5 CASSYYDGGPNYGYTF
TRBJ1-1 TRBV10-1 CASSEPGPNTEAFF
TRBJ2-5 TRBV20-1 CSARGGANQETQYF
TRBJ1-1 TRBV7-6 CASNRFMDTEAFF
TRBJ1-2 TRBV5-5 CASSLAGTVTSYGYTF
TRBJ1-2 TRBV12-3/TRBV12-4 CVSRTGARNYGYTF
TRBJ1-2 TRBV12-3/TRBV12-4 CASSPRTGGNYGYTF
TRBJ2-5 TRBV5-1 CASSPGLGSYQETQYF
TRBJ2-3 TRBV5-5 CASTGMVGGRTDTQYF
TRBJ2-1 TRBV5-1 CASSLGTRGNEQFF
TRBJ2-3 TRBV20-1 CSVRSGTDTQYF
TRBJ2-7 TRBV20-1 CSARDWSTYEQYF
TRBJ2-3 TRBV5-4 CASSLRTRGSTDTQYF
TRBJ2-1 TRBV6-5 CASSYTAGSEQFF
TRBJ1-5 TRBV5-1 CASSLDSYQPQHF
TRBJ2-7 TRBV7-3 CASSLIGGAGEQYF
TRBJ1-3 TRBV7-2 CASSSDPSGNTTYF
TRBJ1-2 TRBV12-3/TRBV12-4 CASGRQGRIYGYTF
TRBJ1-2 TRBV5-6 CASSLYRHTSNYGYTF
TRBJ1-2 TRBV5-6 CASSLANRNPYGYTF
TRBJ2-1 TRBV7-3 CASSLRGFYNEQFF
TRBJ2-3 TRBV20-1 CSARDKHLSTDTQYF
TRBJ2-5 TRBV12-3/TRBV12-4 CASSLRAKEQYF
TRBJ2-7 TRBV7-3 CASSLSTAYEQYF
TRBJ2-7 TRBV12-3/TRBV12-4 CASSLIPQGSSYEQYF
TRBJ1-1 TRBV5-1 CASSLGTGAMNTKAFF
TRBJ2-3 TRBV20-1 CSATAGTSPTDTQYF
TRBJ1-1 TRBV6-5 CASSYTLGTSTEAFF
TRBJ2-1 TRBV5-6 CASSSVRLDEQFF
TRBJ2-1 TRBV3-1 CASSPPQPPYNEQFF
TRBJ2-1 TRBV27 CASSSPRISGALTYNEQFF
TRBJ1-1 TRBV20-1 CSARDYRDAGKAFF
TRBJ1-1 TRBV6-5 CASSYSEGLNTEAFF
TRBJ1-1 TRBV6-5 CASSRGTAEAFF
TRBJ1-5 TRBV6-5 CASRVTAGRPQHF
TRBJ2-7 TRBV27 CASKTSGSYEQYF
TRBJ1-2 TRBV20-1 CSASKINRVNYGYTF
TRBJ2-3 TRBV10-2 CASVGGAWDTQYF
TRBJ1-6 TRBV3-1 CASSQEAGRNSPLHF
TRBJ2-2 TRBV5-1 CASSGTDFNTGELFF
TRBJ2-6 TRBV6-6 CASSYRGGGVLTF
TRBJ2-3 TRBV20-1 CSVPRGGTDTQYF